The present T cell receptor (beta chain) was sequenced within a study of blood T cell repertoires in COVID-19. Study-wide background: The United States, Italy and Spain supplied acute and convalescent COVID-19 samples. Sample material is recorded as cDNA or gDNA derived from T cells, B-cell-depleted T cells, or PBMCs.

Per the original data handling: Nucleated cell number was recorded as an estimate derived from reference gene primer amplification. Sequencing used immunoSEQ multiplex PCR; TCRdb keeps in-frame clones, though not all of them. Clone size and V and J calls were adopted from that table, with D and trimming inferred from the DNA. The data contain about 210,000 clones, 84% of them singletons. The receptor was derived from a woman aged 50 to 60 with active or convalescent COVID-19. Sequencing was carried out using peripheral blood.

This CDR3 is CASSFSQYEQYF. In DNA, the CDR3 is TGTGCCAGCAGCTTTTCACAGTACGAGCAGTACTTC. The V gene is TRBV28, the J gene TRBJ2-7; D gene ambiguous. CDR3 size: 12 residues. Germline CDR1 is MDHEN and CDR2 is SYDVKM. V was pared by 6 bases and J by 4 bases, with 10 bases between.